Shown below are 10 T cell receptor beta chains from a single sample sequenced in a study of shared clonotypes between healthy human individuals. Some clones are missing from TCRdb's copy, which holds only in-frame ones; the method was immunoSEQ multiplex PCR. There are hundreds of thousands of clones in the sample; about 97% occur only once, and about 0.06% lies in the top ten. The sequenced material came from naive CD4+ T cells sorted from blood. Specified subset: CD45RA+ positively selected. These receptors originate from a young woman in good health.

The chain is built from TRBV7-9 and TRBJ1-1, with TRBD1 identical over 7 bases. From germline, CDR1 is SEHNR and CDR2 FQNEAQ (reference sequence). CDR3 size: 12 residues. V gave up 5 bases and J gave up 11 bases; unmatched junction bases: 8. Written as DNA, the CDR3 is TGTGCCAGCAGCCGTCCAGGGGGGATTGCTTTCTTT. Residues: CASSRPGGIAFF.

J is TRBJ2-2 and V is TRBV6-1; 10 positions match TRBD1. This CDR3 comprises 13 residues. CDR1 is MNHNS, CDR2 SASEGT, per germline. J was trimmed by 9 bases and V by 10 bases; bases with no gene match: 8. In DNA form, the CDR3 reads TGTGCCATCCGGGACAGGGGTTTCCGGGAGCTGTTTTTT. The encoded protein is CAIRDRGFRELFF.

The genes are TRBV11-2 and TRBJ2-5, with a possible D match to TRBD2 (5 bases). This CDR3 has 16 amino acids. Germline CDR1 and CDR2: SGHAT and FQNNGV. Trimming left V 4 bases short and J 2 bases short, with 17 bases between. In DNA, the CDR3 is TGTGCCAGCAGCTCCCCTCGCGGGCAGAGACAAGAGACCCAGTACTTC. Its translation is CASSSPRGQRQETQYF.

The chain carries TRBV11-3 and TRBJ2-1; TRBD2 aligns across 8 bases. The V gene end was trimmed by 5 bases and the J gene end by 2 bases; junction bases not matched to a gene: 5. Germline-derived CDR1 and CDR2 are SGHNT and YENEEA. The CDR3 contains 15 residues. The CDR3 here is CASSPLAATYNEQFF. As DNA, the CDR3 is TGTGCCAGCAGCCCACTAGCGGCTACCTACAATGAGCAGTTCTTC. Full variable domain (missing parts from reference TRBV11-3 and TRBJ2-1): EAGVVQSPRYKIIEKKQPVAFWCNPISGHNTLYWYLQNLGQGPELLIRYENEEAVDDSQLPKDRFSAERLKGVDSTLKIQPAELGDSAVYLCASSPLAATYNEQFFGPGTRLTVL.

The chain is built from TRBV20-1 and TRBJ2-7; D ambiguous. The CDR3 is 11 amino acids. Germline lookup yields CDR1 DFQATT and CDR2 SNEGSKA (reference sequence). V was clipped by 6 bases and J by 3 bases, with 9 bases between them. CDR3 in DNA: TGCAGTGCCACTATCAACTACGAGCAGTACTTC. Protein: CSATINYEQYF.

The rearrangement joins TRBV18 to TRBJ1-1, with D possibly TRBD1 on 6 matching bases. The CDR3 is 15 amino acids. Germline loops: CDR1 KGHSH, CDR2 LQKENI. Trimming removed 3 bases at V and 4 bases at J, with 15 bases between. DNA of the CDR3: TGTGCCAGCTCACCGGGTGGTGGGGGCGGCACTGAAGCTTTCTTT. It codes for CASSPGGGGGTEAFF.

This chain's CDR3 is CASSNGGWREADYEQYF. Written as DNA, the CDR3 is TGTGCCAGCAGTAACGGGGGTTGGCGGGAGGCCGACTACGAGCAGTACTTC. The V gene is TRBV6-4, the J gene TRBJ2-7; 8 bases map to TRBD2. The V gene's germline CDR1 is MRHNA and CDR2 SNTAGT. With V trimmed by 5 bases and J by 3 bases, 15 bases remained unmatched. CDR3 length: 17 amino acids.

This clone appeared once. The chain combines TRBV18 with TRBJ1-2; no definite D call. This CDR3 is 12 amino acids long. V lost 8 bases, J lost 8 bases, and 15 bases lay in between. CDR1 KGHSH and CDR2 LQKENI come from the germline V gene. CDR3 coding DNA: TGTGCCAGCCAAGGCGCGGCAGAAGGCTACACCTTC. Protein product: CASQGAAEGYTF.

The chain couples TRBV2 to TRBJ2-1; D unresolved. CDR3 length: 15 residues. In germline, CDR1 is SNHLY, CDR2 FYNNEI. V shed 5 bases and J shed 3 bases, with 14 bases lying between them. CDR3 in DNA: TGTGCCAGCAGTTTCACAAATGACCACTACAATGAGCAGTTCTTC. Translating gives CASSFTNDHYNEQFF.

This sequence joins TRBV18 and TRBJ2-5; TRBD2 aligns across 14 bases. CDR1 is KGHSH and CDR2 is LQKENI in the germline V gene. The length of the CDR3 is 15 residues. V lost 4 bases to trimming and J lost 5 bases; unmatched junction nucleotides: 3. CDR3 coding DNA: TGTGCCAGCTCACGACTAGCGGGAGGGCCGGAGACCCAGTACTTC. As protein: CASSRLAGGPETQYF.